The 20 T cell receptor beta chains presented below share a single source sample, sequenced in a study of neurological immune-mediated disorders. Each CDR3 protein is one row after TCRdb ran MiXCR on the 5' RACE reads. The sample includes roughly 75,000 distinct CDR3 sequences, 2% to 3% of them seen just once. The specimen sequenced was PBMCs. These receptors were collected from a woman aged 25 to 39 with multiple sclerosis.

This clonotype was observed many times. CDR3 sequence: CATSSGTGDGYTF. The CDR3 DNA follows: TGTGCCACCAGCAGTGGGACAGGGGATGGCTACACCTTC. This chain connects TRBV15 to TRBJ1-2; 10 bases are a match to TRBD1. The CDR3 spans 13 residues. Unmatched junction bases numbered 1, after V lost 3 bases and J lost 6 bases. Germline V gives CDR1 LNHNV, CDR2 YYDKDF (reference sequence).

This clonotype was recorded at least ten times. The V and J genes are TRBV18 and TRBJ2-2; the match to TRBD2 covers 8 bases. This CDR3 region has 19 residues. V lost 2 bases and J lost 4; bases outside the gene matches: 15. Germline V gene lookup returns CDR1 KGHSH and CDR2 LQKENI. The CDR3 DNA is TGTGCCAGCTCACCATTTTGGCTAGCGGGTGCCCCGGGCACCGGGGAGCTGTTTTTT. Translation: CASSPFWLAGAPGTGELFF.

This clonotype was detected many times. V gene TRBV2 combines with J gene TRBJ2-5; D is possibly TRBD2 (6 bases). Germline CDR1 is SNHLY and CDR2 is FYNNEI. The CDR3 spans 14 residues. Between the trimmed V and J ends, which lost 7 bases and 3 bases, there was a span of 15 bases. CDR3 sequence (DNA): TGTGCCAGCACAATGGGGGGAAGGAAAGAGACCCAGTACTTC. This gives the protein CASTMGGRKETQYF.

This clonotype was recorded many times. The chain couples TRBV7-2 to TRBJ2-5; D uncertain. CDR3 length: 16 residues. Germline V gene sequence: CDR1 SGHTA, CDR2 FQGNSA. The V and J ends lost 5 bases and 4 bases respectively, with 20 bases between them. The CDR3 protein is CASSPTVGSGPETQYF. The CDR3 nucleotides are TGTGCCAGCAGCCCGACGGTAGGATCCGGGCCAGAGACCCAGTACTTC.

In its sample, this clonotype was seen many times. The chain is built from TRBV20-1 and TRBJ2-4; D tentatively fits TRBD1 or TRBD2 (5 bases each). This CDR3 is built from 15 residues. The V and J ends lost 1 base and 4 bases respectively, with 14 bases between them. Per germline, CDR1 DFQATT and CDR2 SNEGSKA (reference sequence). The CDR3 DNA reads TGCAGTGCTAGAGGAGGTCAGGGCGGGAAAAACATTCAGTACTTC. Translating it yields CSARGGQGGKNIQYF.

This clonotype has ten or more counts. The V call is TRBV6-5, the J call TRBJ2-3; no firm D call. Germline V gives CDR1 MNHEY, CDR2 SVGAGI. The V and J ends lost 0 bases and 0 bases respectively, with 7 bases between them. This CDR3 contains 15 residues. Written as DNA, the CDR3 is TGTGCCAGCAGTTACTCGCGGTCTAGCACAGATACGCAGTATTTT. It translates to CASSYSRSSTDTQYF.

This clonotype was picked up many times. The chain links TRBV24-1 to TRBJ1-5, with D hard to call. V was shortened by 4 bases and J by 0 bases, with 6 bases between the two germline ends. Germline V CDR1 and CDR2: KGHDR, SFDVKD. This CDR3 spans 14 amino acids. Here the CDR3 reads CATSEPDSNQPQHF. The CDR3 DNA follows: TGTGCCACCAGTGAACCCGATAGCAATCAGCCCCAGCATTTT.

This clonotype was detected many times. This chain links TRBV5-6 with TRBJ1-1; D unresolved. CDR1 and CDR2 (germline): SGHDT, YYEEEE. Deletions cut 2 bases from V and 1 base from J, with 12 bases between. The CDR3 loop spans 15 amino acids. Here the CDR3 DNA reads TGTGCCAGCAGCTTAATTTGGTCGGAGAACACTGAAGCTTTCTTT. As protein: CASSLIWSENTEAFF. Full variable domain (missing parts from reference TRBV5-6 and TRBJ1-1): DAGVTQSPTHLIKTRGQQVTLRCSPKSGHDTVSWYQQALGQGPQFIFQYYEEEERQRGNFPDRFSGHQFPNYSSELNVNALLLGDSALYLCASSLIWSENTEAFFGQGTRLTVV.

This clonotype was seen ten or more times. The chain carries TRBV20-1 and TRBJ2-5, with 7 bases aligning to TRBD2. Germline V gives CDR1 DFQATT, CDR2 SNEGSKA (reference sequence). The CDR3 contains 14 residues. With 3 bases clipped from V and 4 bases from J, the junction kept 8 bases outside the gene matches. The CDR3 reads CSASIGLDSETQYF. CDR3 DNA: TGCAGTGCTAGTATAGGACTAGATTCAGAGACCCAGTACTTC.

This clonotype came up many times. The chain's CDR3 is CASFSLGSTDTQYF. The DNA of the CDR3 is TGTGCCAGCTTTTCCTTGGGGAGCACAGATACGCAGTATTTT. The chain carries TRBV6-5 and TRBJ2-3; no firm D call. The germline gives CDR1 MNHEY, CDR2 SVGAGI. The CDR3 is 14 amino acids. V shed 8 bases and J shed 0 bases, with 12 bases lying between them.

The table lists this clonotype with many counts. The CDR3 nucleotides read TGTGCCAGCAGCTCCAGAGCGGGTCGCTACGAGCAGTACTTC. Amino acid sequence: CASSSRAGRYEQYF. The chain links TRBV7-6 to TRBJ2-7, with a tentative D call TRBD2 (6 bases). This CDR3 contains 14 residues. The V gene lost 4 bases and the J gene lost 3 bases, with 13 bases spanning the gap. The germline V gene has CDR1 SGHVS and CDR2 FNYEAQ.

This clonotype has ten or more counts. This sequence joins TRBV12-3 or TRBV12-4 and TRBJ1-2, with a possible D match to TRBD1 (5 bases). The V end lost 4 bases, the J end lost 6 bases, and 9 bases lay between the germline ends. This CDR3 contains 12 residues. The CDR3 nucleotides are TGTGCCAGCAGTTGGGGCAGGGATGGCTACACCTTC. As protein: CASSWGRDGYTF.

This clonotype was recorded at least ten times. This chain links TRBV20-1 with TRBJ2-2, with no clear D. The V gene's germline CDR1 is DFQATT and CDR2 SNEGSKA (reference sequence). This CDR3 contains 14 residues. Trimming pared 3 bases from V and 1 base from J, leaving 9 bases between. CDR3: CSARTGRNTGELFF. The CDR3 bases are TGCAGTGCTAGGACTGGTAGGAACACCGGGGAGCTGTTTTTT.

In this sample, this clonotype turned up many times. The CDR3 spells CASSPAPTGDNEQFF. For the CDR3, the DNA is TGCGCCAGCAGCCCCGCCCCAACAGGGGACAATGAGCAGTTCTTC. The genes are TRBV5-1 and TRBJ2-1, with TRBD1 matching over 7 bases. The junction had 9 bases not matched to a gene; V was cut back by 4 bases and J by 5 bases. Per germline, CDR1 SGHRS and CDR2 YFSETQ. CDR3 length: 15 residues. Together with reference TRBV5-1 and TRBJ2-1, the CDR3 gives the full variable domain: KAGVTQTPRYLIKTRGQQVTLSCSPISGHRSVSWYQQTPGQGLQFLFEYFSETQRNKGNFPGRFSGRQFSNSRSEMNVSTLELGDSALYLCASSPAPTGDNEQFFGPGTRLTVL.

The chain is built from TRBV21-1 and TRBJ2-1; TRBD1 is the table's D call, not checked against the DNA. TRBV21-1 is a pseudogene locus. There are 15 residues in the CDR3. The CDR3 loop reads CASSRRTTGIGEQFF. The CDR3 coding sequence is TGTGCCAGCAGCAGACGTACTACAGGGATAGGTGAGCAGTTCTTC.

This clonotype was recorded many times. This sequence joins TRBV10-3 and TRBJ2-7; D is possibly TRBD1 or TRBD2 (5 bases each). The CDR3 totals 13 residues. Trimming cost V 6 bases and J 2 bases, with 11 bases left between them. CDR1 and CDR2 (germline): ENHRY, SYGVKD. The CDR3 DNA reads as TGTGCCATCAGCTGGGACCGTACCTACGAGCAGTACTTC. This gives the protein CAISWDRTYEQYF.

Many counts were recorded for this clonotype. J is TRBJ2-7 and V is TRBV6-5, with TRBD2 matching over 7 bases. J was trimmed by 6 bases and V by 8 bases; bases with no gene match: 10. CDR1 and CDR2 from the germline V gene are MNHEY and SVGAGI. The CDR3 totals 13 residues. The CDR3 coding sequence is TGTGCCAGCGGGCGGAGCGGGAAGTCCGAGCAGTACTTC. Protein product: CASGRSGKSEQYF.

This clonotype showed up many times. The chain is built from TRBV27 and TRBJ2-1; 10 bases match TRBD2. The trim removed 6 bases at V and 7 bases at J, leaving 15 bases unmatched. The CDR3 length is 17 residues. Germline CDR1 and CDR2: MNHEY and SMNVEV (reference sequence). CDR3 residues: CASSTKNSSGSINEQFF. CDR3 nucleotides: TGTGCCAGCAGCACGAAAAATTCTAGCGGGAGTATAAATGAGCAGTTCTTC.

This clonotype was counted ten times or more. The chain is built from TRBV5-1 and TRBJ2-1; tentative D call: TRBD2 (6 bases). The V gene lost 4 bases and the J gene lost 0 bases, with 17 bases spanning the gap. Germline CDR1 is SGHRS and CDR2 is YFSETQ. The CDR3 has 17 residues. The CDR3 region has the DNA TGCGCCAGCAGCGCGGGGCCGGGACTTAGCTCCTACAATGAGCAGTTCTTC. Protein sequence: CASSAGPGLSSYNEQFF.

This clonotype has ten or more counts. This rearrangement joins TRBV5-5 to TRBJ2-7; 7 nucleotides agree with TRBD1. V was clipped by 4 bases and J by 2 bases; unmatched bases: 6. The CDR3 contains 14 residues. Germline values: CDR1 SGHKS, CDR2 YYEKEE (reference sequence). The CDR3: CASSLTGSTYEQYF. DNA of the CDR3: TGTGCCAGCAGCCTGACAGGGTCTACCTACGAGCAGTACTTC.